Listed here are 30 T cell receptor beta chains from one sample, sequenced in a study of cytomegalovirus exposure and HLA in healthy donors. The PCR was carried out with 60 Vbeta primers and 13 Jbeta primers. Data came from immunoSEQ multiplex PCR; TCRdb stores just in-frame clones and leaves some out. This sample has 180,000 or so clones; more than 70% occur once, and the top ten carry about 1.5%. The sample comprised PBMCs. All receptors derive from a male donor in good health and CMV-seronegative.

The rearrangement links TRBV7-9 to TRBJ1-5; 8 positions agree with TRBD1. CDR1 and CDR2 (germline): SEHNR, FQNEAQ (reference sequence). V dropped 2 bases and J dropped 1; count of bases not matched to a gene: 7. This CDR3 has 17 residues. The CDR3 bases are TGTGCCAGCAGCTTATTCCCCCGGGACAGGAGCAATCAGCCCCAGCATTTT. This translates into CASSLFPRDRSNQPQHF. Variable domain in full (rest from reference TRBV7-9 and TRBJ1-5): DTGVSQNPRHKITKRGQNVTFRCDPISEHNRLYWYRQTLGQGPEFLTYFQNEAQLEKSRLLSDRFSAERPKGSFSTLEIQRTEQGDSAMYLCASSLFPRDRSNQPQHFGDGTRLSIL.

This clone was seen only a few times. CDR3 protein: CASSSVSAQYF. The CDR3 nucleotides are TGTGCCAGCAGTAGCGTGTCGGCCCAGTACTTC. The rearrangement links TRBV6-5 to TRBJ2-5; D remains ambiguous. V was trimmed by 5 bases and J by 9 bases, leaving 10 bases between them. There are 11 residues in the CDR3. The germline CDR1 and CDR2 sequences are MNHEY and SVGAGI.

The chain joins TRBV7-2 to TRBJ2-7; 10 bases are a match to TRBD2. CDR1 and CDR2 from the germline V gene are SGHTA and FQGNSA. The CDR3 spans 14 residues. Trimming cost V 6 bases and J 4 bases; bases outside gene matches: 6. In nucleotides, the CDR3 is TGTGCCAGCAGGCTAGCGGGAGTAGAGTACGAGCAGTACTTC. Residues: CASRLAGVEYEQYF.

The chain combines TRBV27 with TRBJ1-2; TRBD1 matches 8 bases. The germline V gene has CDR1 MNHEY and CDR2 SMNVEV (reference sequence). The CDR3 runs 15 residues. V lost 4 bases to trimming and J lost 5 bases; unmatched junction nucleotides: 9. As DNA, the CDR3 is TGTGCCAGCAGTTCCCTAGGGACAGGTCTGTATGGCTACACCTTC. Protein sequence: CASSSLGTGLYGYTF.

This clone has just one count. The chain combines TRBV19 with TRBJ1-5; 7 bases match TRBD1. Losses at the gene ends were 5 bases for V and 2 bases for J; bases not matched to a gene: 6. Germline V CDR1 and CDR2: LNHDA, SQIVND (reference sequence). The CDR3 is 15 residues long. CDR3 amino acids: CASSSNRGGNQPQHF. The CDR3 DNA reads TGTGCCAGTAGTTCAAACAGGGGCGGCAATCAGCCCCAGCATTTT.

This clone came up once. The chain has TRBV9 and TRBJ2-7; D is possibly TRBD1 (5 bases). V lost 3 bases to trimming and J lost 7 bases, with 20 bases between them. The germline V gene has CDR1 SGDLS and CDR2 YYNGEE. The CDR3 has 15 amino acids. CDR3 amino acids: CASSAVGIAKGEQYF. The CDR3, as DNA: TGTGCCAGCAGCGCAGTGGGAATCGCAAAGGGGGAGCAGTACTTC.

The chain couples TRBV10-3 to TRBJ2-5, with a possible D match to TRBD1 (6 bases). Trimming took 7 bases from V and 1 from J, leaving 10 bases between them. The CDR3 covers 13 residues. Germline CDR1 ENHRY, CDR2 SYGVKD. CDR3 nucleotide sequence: TGTGCCATCACTTCAGGGGCCCAAGAGACCCAGTACTTC. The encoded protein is CAITSGAQETQYF.

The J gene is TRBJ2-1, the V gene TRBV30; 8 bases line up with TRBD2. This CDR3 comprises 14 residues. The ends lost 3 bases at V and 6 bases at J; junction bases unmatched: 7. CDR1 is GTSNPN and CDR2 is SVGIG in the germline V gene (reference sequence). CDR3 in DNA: TGTGCCTGGAGCGCCCAGCGGGGGCTCAATGAGCAGTTCTTC. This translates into CAWSAQRGLNEQFF.

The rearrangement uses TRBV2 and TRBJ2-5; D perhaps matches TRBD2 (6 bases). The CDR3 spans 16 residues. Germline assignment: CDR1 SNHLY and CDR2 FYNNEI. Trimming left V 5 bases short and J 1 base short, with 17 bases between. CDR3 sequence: CASSPRPGGPQETQYF. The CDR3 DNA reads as TGTGCCAGCAGTCCGCGGCCCGGGGGACCCCAAGAGACCCAGTACTTC.

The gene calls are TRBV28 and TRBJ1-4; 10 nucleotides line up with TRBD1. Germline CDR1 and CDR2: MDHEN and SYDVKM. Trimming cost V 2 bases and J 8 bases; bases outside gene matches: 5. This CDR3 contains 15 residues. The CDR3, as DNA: TGTGCCAGCAGTTTAACGGGACAGGGGACAGAAAAACTGTTTTTT. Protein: CASSLTGQGTEKLFF.

The CDR3 loop reads CASSQEGRGQETQYF. Written as DNA, the CDR3 is TGCGCCAGCAGCCAAGAGGGGCGGGGACAAGAGACCCAGTACTTC. The chain couples TRBV4-3 to TRBJ2-5; maybe TRBD2 (6 bases). Per germline, CDR1 LGHNA and CDR2 YSLEER. CDR3 length: 15 residues. Deletions cut 0 bases from V and 2 bases from J, with 10 bases between.

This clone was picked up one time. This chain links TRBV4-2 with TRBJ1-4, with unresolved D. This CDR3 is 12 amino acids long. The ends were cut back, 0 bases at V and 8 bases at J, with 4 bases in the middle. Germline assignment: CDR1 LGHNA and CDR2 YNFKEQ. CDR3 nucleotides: TGTGCCAGCAGCCAAGATAGAGAAAAACTGTTTTTT. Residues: CASSQDREKLFF.

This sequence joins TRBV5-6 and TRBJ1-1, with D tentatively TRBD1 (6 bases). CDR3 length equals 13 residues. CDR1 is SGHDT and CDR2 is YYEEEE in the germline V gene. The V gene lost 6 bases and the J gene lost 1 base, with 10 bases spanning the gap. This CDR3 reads CASNRVPNTEAFF. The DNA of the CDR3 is TGTGCCAGCAACAGGGTTCCGAACACTGAAGCTTTCTTT.

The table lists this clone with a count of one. Here the CDR3 reads CASSLGDLMNTGSNTEAFF. As DNA, the CDR3 is TGTGCCAGCAGTTTGGGGGACTTAATGAACACTGGGTCGAACACTGAAGCTTTCTTT. The chain couples TRBV28 to TRBJ1-1, with D perhaps matching TRBD1 (5 bases). The CDR3 is made up of 19 amino acids. CDR1 MDHEN and CDR2 SYDVKM come from the germline V gene. The germline V and J ends were trimmed by 3 bases and 1 base, with 24 bases remaining between them.

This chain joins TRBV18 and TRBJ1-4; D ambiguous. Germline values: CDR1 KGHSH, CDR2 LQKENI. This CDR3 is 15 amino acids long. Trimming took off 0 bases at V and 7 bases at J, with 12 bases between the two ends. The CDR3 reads CASSPPLGGGEKLFF. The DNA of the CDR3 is TGTGCCAGCTCACCACCCCTGGGAGGCGGTGAAAAACTGTTTTTT.

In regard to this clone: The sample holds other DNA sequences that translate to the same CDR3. Here the CDR3 reads CASSLGQSYEQYF. The CDR3 DNA reads as TGTGCCAGCAGCTTGGGACAATCCTACGAGCAGTACTTC. The chain carries TRBV5-4 and TRBJ2-7; no clear D gene. CDR1 and CDR2 from the germline V gene are SGHNT and YYREEE (reference sequence). This CDR3 is 13 amino acids long. Trimming removed 0 bases from V and 1 base from J, with 5 bases in between.

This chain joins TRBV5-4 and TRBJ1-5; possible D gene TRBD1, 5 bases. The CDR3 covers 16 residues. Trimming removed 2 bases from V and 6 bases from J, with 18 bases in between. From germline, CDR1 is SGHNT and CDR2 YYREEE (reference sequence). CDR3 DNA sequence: TGTGCCAGCAGCTTCGACGGAGCAGGGAAAGGTCAGCCCCAGCATTTT. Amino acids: CASSFDGAGKGQPQHF.

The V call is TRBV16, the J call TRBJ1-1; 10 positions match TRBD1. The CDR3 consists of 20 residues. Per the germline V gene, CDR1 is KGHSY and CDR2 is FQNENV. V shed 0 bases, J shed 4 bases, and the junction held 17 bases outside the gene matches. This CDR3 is CASSQSPSPGQGKGSTEAFF. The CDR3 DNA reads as TGTGCCAGCAGCCAATCCCCATCCCCGGGACAGGGGAAAGGAAGCACTGAAGCTTTCTTT.

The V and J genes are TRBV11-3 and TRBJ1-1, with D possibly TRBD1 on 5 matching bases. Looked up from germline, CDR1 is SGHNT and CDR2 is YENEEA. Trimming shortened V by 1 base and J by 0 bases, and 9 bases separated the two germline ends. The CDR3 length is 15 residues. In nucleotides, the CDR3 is TGTGCCAGCAGCTTAGGGGGGGGGTTGAACACTGAAGCTTTCTTT. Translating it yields CASSLGGGLNTEAFF.

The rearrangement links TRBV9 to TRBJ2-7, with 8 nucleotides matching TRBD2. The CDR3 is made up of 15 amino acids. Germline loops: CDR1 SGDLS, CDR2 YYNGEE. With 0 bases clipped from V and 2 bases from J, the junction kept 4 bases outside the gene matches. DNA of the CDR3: TGTGCCAGCAGCGTAGGACGGGGGGGCCCCTACGAGCAGTACTTC. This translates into CASSVGRGGPYEQYF. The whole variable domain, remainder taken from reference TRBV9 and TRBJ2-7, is DSGVTQTPKHLITATGQRVTLRCSPRSGDLSVYWYQQSLDQGLQFLIQYYNGEERAKGNILERFSAQQFPDLHSELNLSSLELGDSALYFCASSVGRGGPYEQYFGPGTRLTVT.

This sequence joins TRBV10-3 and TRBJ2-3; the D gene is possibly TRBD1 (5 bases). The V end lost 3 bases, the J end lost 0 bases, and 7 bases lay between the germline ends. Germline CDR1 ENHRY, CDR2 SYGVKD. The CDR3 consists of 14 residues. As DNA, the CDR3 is TGTGCCATCAGTGACGACAGAAGCACAGATACGCAGTATTTT. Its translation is CAISDDRSTDTQYF.

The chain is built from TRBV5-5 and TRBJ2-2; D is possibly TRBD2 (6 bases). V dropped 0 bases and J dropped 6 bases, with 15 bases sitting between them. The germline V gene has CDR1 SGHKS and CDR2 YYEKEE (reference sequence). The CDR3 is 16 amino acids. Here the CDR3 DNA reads TGTGCCAGCAGCTTGGACTTTAGGGGAGGCCCCGGGGAGCTGTTTTTT. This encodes CASSLDFRGGPGELFF.

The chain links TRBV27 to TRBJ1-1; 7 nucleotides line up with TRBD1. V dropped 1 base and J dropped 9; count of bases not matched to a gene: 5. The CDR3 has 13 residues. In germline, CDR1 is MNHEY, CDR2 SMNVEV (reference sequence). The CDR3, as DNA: TGTGCCAGCAGTTTATTAGGGGACAGACAAGCTTTCTTT. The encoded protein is CASSLLGDRQAFF.

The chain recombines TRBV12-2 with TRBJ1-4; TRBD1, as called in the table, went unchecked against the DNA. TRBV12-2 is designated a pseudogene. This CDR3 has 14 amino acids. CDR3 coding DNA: TGTGCAAGTCGCTCCGGGACAGCCGAAGAAAAACTGTTTTTT. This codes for CASRSGTAEEKLFF.

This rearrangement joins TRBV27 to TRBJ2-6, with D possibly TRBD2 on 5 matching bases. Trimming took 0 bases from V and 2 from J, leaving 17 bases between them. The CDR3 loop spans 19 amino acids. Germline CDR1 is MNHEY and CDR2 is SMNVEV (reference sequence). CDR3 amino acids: CASSLSLSRRKAGANVLTF. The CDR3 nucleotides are TGTGCCAGCAGTTTATCTCTATCTAGGAGGAAAGCTGGGGCCAACGTCCTGACTTTC.

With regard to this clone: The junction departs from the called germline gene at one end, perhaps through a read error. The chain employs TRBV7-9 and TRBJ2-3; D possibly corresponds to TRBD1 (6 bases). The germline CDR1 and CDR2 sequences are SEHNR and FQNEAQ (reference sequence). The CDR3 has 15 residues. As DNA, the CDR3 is TGTTCCAGCAGCTTAGTGCAGGGGAACACAGATACGCAGTATTTT. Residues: CSSSLVQGNTDTQYF.

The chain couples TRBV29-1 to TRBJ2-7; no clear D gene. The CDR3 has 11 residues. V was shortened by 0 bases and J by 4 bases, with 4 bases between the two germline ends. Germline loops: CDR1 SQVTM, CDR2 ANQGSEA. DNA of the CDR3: TGCAGCGTTGAAGAAGCTTACGAGCAGTACTTC. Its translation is CSVEEAYEQYF.

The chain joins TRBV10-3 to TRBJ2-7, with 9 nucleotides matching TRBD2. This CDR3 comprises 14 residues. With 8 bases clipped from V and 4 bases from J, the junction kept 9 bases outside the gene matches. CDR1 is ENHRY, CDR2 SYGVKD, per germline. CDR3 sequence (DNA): TGTGCCATCGCGCGGGAGGGCCCCCGGTACGAGCAGTACTTC. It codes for CAIAREGPRYEQYF.

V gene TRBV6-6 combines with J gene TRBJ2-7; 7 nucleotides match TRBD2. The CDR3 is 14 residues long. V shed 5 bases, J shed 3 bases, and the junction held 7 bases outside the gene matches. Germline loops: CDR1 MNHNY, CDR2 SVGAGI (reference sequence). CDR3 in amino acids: CASSTVSSGYEQYF. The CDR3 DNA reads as TGTGCCAGCAGTACAGTGTCTAGCGGCTACGAGCAGTACTTC.

This chain's CDR3 is CASSQTPDRGETQYF. CDR3 coding DNA: TGTGCCAGCAGCCAAACCCCGGACAGGGGAGAGACCCAGTACTTC. The rearrangement joins TRBV4-2 to TRBJ2-5; TRBD1 aligns across 9 bases. The CDR3 is 15 amino acids. Per germline, CDR1 LGHNA and CDR2 YNFKEQ. The junction had 5 bases not matched to a gene; V was cut back by 2 bases and J by 4 bases.